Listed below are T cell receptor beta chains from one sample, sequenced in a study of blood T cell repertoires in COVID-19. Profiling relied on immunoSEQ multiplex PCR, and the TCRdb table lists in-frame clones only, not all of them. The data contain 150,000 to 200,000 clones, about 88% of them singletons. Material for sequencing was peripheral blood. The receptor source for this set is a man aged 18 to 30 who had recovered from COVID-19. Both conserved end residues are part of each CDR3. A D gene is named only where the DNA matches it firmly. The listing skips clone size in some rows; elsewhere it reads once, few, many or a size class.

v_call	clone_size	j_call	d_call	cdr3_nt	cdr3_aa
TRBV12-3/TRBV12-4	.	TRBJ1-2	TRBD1	TGTGCCAGCAGTTCAGGGGGTGGCTACACCTTC	CASSSGGGYTF
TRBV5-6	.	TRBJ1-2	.	TGTGCCAGCAGCTTTCGACAGCCCTGGGGGCATGGCTACACCTTC	CASSFRQPWGHGYTF
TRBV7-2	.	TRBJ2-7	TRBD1	TGTGCCAGCGGACAGGGGCCTCGGGAGCAGTACTTC	CASGQGPREQYF
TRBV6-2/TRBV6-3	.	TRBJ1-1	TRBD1	TGTGCCAGCAGTGGGGGACAGGGGAGAGGGACTGAAGCTTTCTTT	CASSGGQGRGTEAFF
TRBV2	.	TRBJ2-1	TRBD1	TGTGCCAGCAGTGGCCGGGACAGGACTACCTCCAATGAGCAGTTCTTC	CASSGRDRTTSNEQFF
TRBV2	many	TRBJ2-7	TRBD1	TGTGCCAGCCTATGGGACAGGGGAGCCTACGAGCAGTACTTC	CASLWDRGAYEQYF
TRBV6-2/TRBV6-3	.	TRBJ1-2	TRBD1	TGTGCCAGCAGCCCCGGACAGGGTGGCTACACCTTC	CASSPGQGGYTF
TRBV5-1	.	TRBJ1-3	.	TGCGCCAGCAGCTTGGAGTCAGTAGGAAACACCATATATTTT	CASSLESVGNTIYF
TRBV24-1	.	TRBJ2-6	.	TGTGCCACCAGTGATTTGGTTAGAGGGGCCAACGTCCTGACTTTC	CATSDLVRGANVLTF
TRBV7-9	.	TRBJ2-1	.	TGTGCCAGCAGCTTTCCCCGGGAGAAGCTCAATGAGCAGTTCTTC	CASSFPREKLNEQFF
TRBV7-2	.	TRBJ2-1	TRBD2	TGTGCCAGCAGCTTAAGGGCGGGAGGCCTGGGTGAGCAGTTCTTC	CASSLRAGGLGEQFF
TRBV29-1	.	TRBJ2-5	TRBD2	TGCAGCGTTGAAGGACTAGCGGGGTGGGAGACCCAGTACTTC	CSVEGLAGWETQYF
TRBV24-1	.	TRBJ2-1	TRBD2	TGTGCCACCAGTGATTTTAGCGGGAACTCCTACAATGAGCAGTTCTTC	CATSDFSGNSYNEQFF
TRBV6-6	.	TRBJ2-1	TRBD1	TGTGCCAGCAGTTACGGTGCAGGGGGCTTCTACAATGAGCAGTTCTTC	CASSYGAGGFYNEQFF
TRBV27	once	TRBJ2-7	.	TGTGCCAGCAGTTTAAACGGGATACCCTACGAGCAGTACTTC	CASSLNGIPYEQYF
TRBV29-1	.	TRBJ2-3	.	TGCAGCGTTGACCTTGTCCCAGATACGCAGTATTTT	CSVDLVPDTQYF
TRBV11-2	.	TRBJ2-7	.	TGTGCCAGCAGCTTAGTGGAGACTAGCTCCTACGAGCAGTACTTC	CASSLVETSSYEQYF
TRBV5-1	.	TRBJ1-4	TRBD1	TGCGCCAGCAGCTTGGGGGACAGGGGGACAACTAATGAAAAACTGTTTTTT	CASSLGDRGTTNEKLFF
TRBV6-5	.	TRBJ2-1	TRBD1	TGTGCCAGCAGTTACGGGACAGAATACAATGAGCAGTTCTTC	CASSYGTEYNEQFF
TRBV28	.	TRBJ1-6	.	TGTGCCAGCAAAAGGGGAACGGGTTCACCCCTCCACTTT	CASKRGTGSPLHF
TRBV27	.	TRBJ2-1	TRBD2	TGTGCCAGCAGTTGGACTAGCGGGGGCCCGGTGGGGCAGTTCTTC	CASSWTSGGPVGQFF
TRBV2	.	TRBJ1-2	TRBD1	TGTGCCAGCAGCCTGAGACAGGGGCTCGACGGCTATGGCTACACCTTC	CASSLRQGLDGYGYTF
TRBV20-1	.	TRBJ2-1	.	TGCAGTGCTAGTAAGCTCTTCAATGAGCAGTTCTTC	CSASKLFNEQFF
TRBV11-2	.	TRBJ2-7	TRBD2	TGTGCCAGCAGCTTAGAAAGCGGGAGTTGGAACGAGCAGTACTTC	CASSLESGSWNEQYF
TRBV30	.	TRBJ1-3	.	TGTGCCTGGAGTCCCAAGACAGGACAGTCTGGAAACACCATATATTTT	CAWSPKTGQSGNTIYF
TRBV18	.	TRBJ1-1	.	TGTGCCAGCTCACCAGGAGGGTTCATGAACACTGAAGCTTTCTTT	CASSPGGFMNTEAFF
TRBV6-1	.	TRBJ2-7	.	TGTGCCAGCAGTGAATCGGGGTCCTACGAGCAGTACTTC	CASSESGSYEQYF
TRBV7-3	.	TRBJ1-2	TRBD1	TGTGCCAGCAGTTACACGGGACAGGGGAGCTATGGCTACACCTTC	CASSYTGQGSYGYTF
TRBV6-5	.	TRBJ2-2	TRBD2	TGTGCCAGCAGTTACCGAGTGGGGGGGAAGCTGTTTTTT	CASSYRVGGKLFF
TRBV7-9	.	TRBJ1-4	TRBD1	TGTGCCAGCAGGGGGACAGGGAATGAAAAACTGTTTTTT	CASRGTGNEKLFF
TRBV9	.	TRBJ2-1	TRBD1	TGTGCCAGCAATACAGGGGGCTCCTACAATGAGCAGTTCTTC	CASNTGGSYNEQFF
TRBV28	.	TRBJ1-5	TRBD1	TGTGCCAGCAGTTCTACCGGGACAGGGGTCGGTCAGCCCCAGCATTTT	CASSSTGTGVGQPQHF
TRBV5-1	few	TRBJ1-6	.	TGCGCCAGCAGCATATCAGGGGACTATAATTCACCCCTCCACTTT	CASSISGDYNSPLHF
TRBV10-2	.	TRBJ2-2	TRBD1	TGCGCCAGCAAGTTGGGACAGGGCACCGGGGAGCTGTTTTTT	CASKLGQGTGELFF
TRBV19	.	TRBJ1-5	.	TGTGCCAGTAGCTCCTGGGGGCAGGGTGGCCAGCCCCAGCATTTT	CASSSWGQGGQPQHF
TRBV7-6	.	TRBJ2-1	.	TGTGCCAGCAGCTTAGTTGTCGGACAAGGTCCCGCTGAGCAGTTCTTC	CASSLVVGQGPAEQFF
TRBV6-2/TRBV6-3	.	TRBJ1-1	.	TGTGCCAGCAGTTACTCGGGGTACAGGGCGAACACTGAAGCTTTCTTT	CASSYSGYRANTEAFF
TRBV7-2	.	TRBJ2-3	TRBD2	TGTGCCAGCAGTACTAGCGGGGCCAAGACAGATACGCAGTATTTT	CASSTSGAKTDTQYF
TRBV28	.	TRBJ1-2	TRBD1	TGTGCCAGCAGCCAACAGGGGCACGGCTACACCTTC	CASSQQGHGYTF
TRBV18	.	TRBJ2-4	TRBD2	TGTGCCAGCTCACCGTTTACTAGCGGGAGGGAAAACATTCAGTACTTC	CASSPFTSGRENIQYF
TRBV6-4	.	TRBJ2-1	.	TGTGCCAGCAGTGACTCACAGGGAATGAATGAGCAGTTCTTC	CASSDSQGMNEQFF
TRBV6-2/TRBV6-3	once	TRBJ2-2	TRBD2	TGTGCCAGCAGTTATGCGGGGGCCGGGGAGCTGTTTTTT	CASSYAGAGELFF